Listed here are 9 T cell receptor beta chains from one sample, sequenced in a study of blood T cell repertoires in COVID-19. The assay was immunoSEQ multiplex PCR, and TCRdb's table has in-frame clones only and misses some. The sample yields 170,000 or so clones, around 90% seen once. The sequenced sample was peripheral blood. These receptors came from a man between 40 and 49 years old with active or convalescent COVID-19.

This chain uses TRBV6-5 with TRBJ1-1; weak D call: TRBD1 (5 bases). The CDR3 extends over 15 amino acids. The germline V gene encodes CDR1 MNHEY and CDR2 SVGAGI. Between the trimmed V and J ends, which lost 7 bases and 1 base, there was a span of 16 bases. Written as DNA, the CDR3 is TGTGCCAGCATTCCGGGATACGGGGGGAACACTGAAGCTTTCTTT. Residues: CASIPGYGGNTEAFF.

This chain joins TRBV7-2 and TRBJ1-1; D unclear. The germline gives CDR1 SGHTA, CDR2 FQGNSA. The length of the CDR3 is 14 residues. Trimming took 5 bases from V and 6 from J, leaving 16 bases between them. CDR3 DNA sequence: TGTGCCAGCAGCCCCCCCGGGAGGGTCGCTGAAGCTTTCTTT. Protein sequence: CASSPPGRVAEAFF.

V gene TRBV7-3 combines with J gene TRBJ1-2; 7 bases match TRBD1. Looked up from germline, CDR1 is SGHTA and CDR2 is FQGTGA. V lost 5 bases and J lost 6; bases outside the gene matches: 18. The CDR3 is made up of 17 amino acids. DNA of the CDR3: TGTGCCAGCAGCCCCGCGGGTAGGGGGCCGGAAAGGGATGGCTACACCTTC. Its protein product is CASSPAGRGPERDGYTF. Full variable domain (outside the CDR3, taken from reference TRBV7-3 and TRBJ1-2): GAGVSQTPSNKVTEKGKYVELRCDPISGHTALYWYRQSLGQGPEFLIYFQGTGAADDSGLPNDRFFAVRPEGSVSTLKIQRTERGDSAVYLCASSPAGRGPERDGYTFGSGTRLTVV.

The chain uses TRBV18 and TRBJ2-5; 9 nucleotides align to TRBD1. This CDR3 is 13 amino acids long. V dropped 5 bases and J dropped 4; count of bases not matched to a gene: 2. CDR1 KGHSH and CDR2 LQKENI come from the germline V gene. The DNA for the CDR3 is TGTGCCAGCTCAGGGGGACAGGGAGAGACCCAGTACTTC. Amino acid sequence: CASSGGQGETQYF.

This clone was seen many times. The chain employs TRBV6-1 and TRBJ2-3; 7 bases agree with TRBD1. J lost 4 bases, V lost 1 base, and 2 bases had no gene match. The CDR3 is made up of 14 amino acids. Looked up from germline, CDR1 is MNHNS and CDR2 is SASEGT. The DNA of the CDR3 is TGTGCCAGCAGTGAAGGACAGGGCCCAGATACGCAGTATTTT. Translation gives CASSEGQGPDTQYF.

This sequence joins TRBV7-2 and TRBJ1-1; 9 bases agree with TRBD1. Germline V gene sequence: CDR1 SGHTA, CDR2 FQGNSA. The junction had 12 bases not matched to a gene; V was cut back by 3 bases and J by 10 bases. CDR3 length: 15 amino acids. As DNA, the CDR3 is TGTGCCAGCAGCTTGAACAGGGGGCGAGGGGTAACAGCTTTCTTT. Protein sequence: CASSLNRGRGVTAFF.

The J gene is TRBJ1-5, the V gene TRBV3-1 (or the pseudogene TRBV3-2), with 8 positions matching TRBD1. The length of the CDR3 is 13 residues. With 4 bases clipped from V and 7 bases from J, the junction kept 3 bases outside the gene matches. Germline CDR1 and CDR2: LGHDT and YNNKEL (reference sequence). CDR3 nucleotide sequence: TGTGCCAGCAGCCGGACAGGGTCCCAGCCCCAGCATTTT. Protein sequence: CASSRTGSQPQHF.

The V and J genes are TRBV7-2 and TRBJ2-7; perhaps TRBD2 as D (5 bases). The CDR3 consists of 17 residues. Trimming cost V 6 bases and J 3 bases, with 24 bases left between them. Germline lookup yields CDR1 SGHTA and CDR2 FQGNSA. CDR3 sequence: CASSLSLGSLARYEQYF. Here the CDR3 DNA reads TGTGCCAGCAGTCTAAGCTTAGGTAGCCTAGCTCGCTACGAGCAGTACTTC.

The chain couples TRBV2 to TRBJ1-2; D is ambiguous. The CDR3 is 13 residues long. The V gene's germline CDR1 is SNHLY and CDR2 FYNNEI. V gave up 7 bases and J gave up 8 bases, with 17 bases separating them. CDR3 sequence reads: CASTLDLPQGYTF. Written as DNA, the CDR3 is TGTGCCAGCACTCTAGACCTCCCCCAGGGCTACACCTTC.